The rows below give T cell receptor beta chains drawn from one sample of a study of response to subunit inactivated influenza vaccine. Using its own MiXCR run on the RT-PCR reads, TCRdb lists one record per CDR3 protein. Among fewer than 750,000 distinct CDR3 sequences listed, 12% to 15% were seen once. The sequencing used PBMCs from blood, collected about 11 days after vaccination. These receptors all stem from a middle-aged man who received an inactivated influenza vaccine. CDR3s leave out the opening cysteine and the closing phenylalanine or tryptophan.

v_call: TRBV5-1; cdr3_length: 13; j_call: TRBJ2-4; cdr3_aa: ASSSYGLAGDSQY
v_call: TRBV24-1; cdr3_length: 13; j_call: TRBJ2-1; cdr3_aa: ATSGLAGGSGKQF
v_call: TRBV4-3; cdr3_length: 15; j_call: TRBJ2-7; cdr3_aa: ASSQEYWDRSSYEQY
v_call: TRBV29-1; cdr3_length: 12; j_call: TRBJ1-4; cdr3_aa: SVEGTGLNEKLF
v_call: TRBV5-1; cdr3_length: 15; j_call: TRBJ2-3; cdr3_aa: ASSFSRRLAGADTQY
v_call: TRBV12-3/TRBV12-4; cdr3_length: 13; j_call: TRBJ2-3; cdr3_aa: ASTPTQFPPDTQY
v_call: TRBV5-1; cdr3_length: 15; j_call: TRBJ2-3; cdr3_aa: ASSRSLAGASTDTQY
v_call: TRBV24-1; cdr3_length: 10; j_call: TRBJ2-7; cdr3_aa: ATSPGGFEQY
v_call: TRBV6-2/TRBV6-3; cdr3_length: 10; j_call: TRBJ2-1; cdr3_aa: ASSRRAREQF
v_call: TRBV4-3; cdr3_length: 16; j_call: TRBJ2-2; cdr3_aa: ASSQDFVRTGDTGELF
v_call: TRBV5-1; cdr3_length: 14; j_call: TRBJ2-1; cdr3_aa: ASSSTGSSSYNEQF
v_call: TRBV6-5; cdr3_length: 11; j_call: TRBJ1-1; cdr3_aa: ASSSGTPPEAF
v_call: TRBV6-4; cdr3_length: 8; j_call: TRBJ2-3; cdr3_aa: ASARNTQY
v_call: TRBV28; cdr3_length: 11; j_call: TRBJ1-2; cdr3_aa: ASSLNPVGGYT
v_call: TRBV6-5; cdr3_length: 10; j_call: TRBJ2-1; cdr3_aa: ASSNGGGEQF
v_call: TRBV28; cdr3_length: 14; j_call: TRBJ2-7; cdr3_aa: AMSPVRRTTSYEQY
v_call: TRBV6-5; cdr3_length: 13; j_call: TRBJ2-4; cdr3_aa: ASSNYGSSGNIQY
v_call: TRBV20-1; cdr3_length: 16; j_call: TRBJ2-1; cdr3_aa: SARTPGRAGARYNEQF
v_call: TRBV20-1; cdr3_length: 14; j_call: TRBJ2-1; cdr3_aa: SALISRYPIYNEQF
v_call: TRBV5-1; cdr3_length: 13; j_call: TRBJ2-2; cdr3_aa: ASSIGTLNTGELF
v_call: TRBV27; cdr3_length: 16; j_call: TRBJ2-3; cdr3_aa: ASNRDVPGQGRADTQY
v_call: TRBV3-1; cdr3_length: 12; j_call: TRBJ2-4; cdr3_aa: ASGGGPAKNIQY
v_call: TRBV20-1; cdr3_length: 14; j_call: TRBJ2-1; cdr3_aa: SASSPQRGSYNEQF
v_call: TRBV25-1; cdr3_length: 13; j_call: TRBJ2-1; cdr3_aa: ASSDGFSWGNEQF
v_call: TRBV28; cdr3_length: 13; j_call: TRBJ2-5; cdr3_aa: ASSLDLTIQETQY
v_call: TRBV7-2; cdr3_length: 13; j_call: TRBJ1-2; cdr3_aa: ASSSMDRGPDGYT
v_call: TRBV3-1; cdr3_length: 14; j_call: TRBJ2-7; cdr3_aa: ASSQDRDISKYEQY
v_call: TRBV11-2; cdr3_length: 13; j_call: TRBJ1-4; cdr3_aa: ASSRQGNHNEKLF
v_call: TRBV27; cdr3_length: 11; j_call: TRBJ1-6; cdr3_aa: ASSPRPYSPLH
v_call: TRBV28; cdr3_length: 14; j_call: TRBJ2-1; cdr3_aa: ASSLETGGSYNEQF
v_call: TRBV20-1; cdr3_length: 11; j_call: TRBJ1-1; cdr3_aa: SAIHRVRTEAF
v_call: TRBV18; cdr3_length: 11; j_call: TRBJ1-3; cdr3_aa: ASSPAKGNTIY
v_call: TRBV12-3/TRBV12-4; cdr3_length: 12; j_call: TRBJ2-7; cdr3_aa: ASWGGGAGAEQY
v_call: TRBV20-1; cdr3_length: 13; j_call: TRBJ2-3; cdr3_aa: SASISGASTDTQY
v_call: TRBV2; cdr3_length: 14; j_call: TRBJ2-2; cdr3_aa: ASRGGLGRDTGELF
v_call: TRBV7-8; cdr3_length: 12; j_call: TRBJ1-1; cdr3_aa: ASSSRASGTEAF
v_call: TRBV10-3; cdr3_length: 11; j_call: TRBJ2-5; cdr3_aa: AIQGSPGETQY
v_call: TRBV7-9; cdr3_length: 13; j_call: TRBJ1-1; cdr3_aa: ASSSGGLRNTEAF
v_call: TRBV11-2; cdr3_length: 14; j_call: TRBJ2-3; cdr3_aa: ASSLASGLTTDTQY
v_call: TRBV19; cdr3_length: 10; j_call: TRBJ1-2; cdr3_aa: ASGKGLYGYT
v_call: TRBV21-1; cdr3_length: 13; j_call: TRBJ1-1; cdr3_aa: ASSKGRDLKPEAF
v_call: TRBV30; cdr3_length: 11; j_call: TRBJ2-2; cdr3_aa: AWTRQSTGELF
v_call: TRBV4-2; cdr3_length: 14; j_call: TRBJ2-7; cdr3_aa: ASSQDRTGGSYEQY
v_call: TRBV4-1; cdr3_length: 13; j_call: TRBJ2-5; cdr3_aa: ASSPIGLAGVAQY
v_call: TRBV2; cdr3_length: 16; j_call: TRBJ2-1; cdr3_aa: ASKGLAGGVRSYNEQF
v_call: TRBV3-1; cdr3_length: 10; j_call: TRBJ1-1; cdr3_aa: ASSGPVTEAF
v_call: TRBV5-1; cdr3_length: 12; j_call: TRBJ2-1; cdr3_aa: ASSLDGGYNEQF
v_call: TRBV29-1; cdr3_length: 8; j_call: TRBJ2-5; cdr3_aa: SVLKETQY
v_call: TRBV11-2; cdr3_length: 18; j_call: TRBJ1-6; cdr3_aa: ASSQGQAGVGGSYNSPLH
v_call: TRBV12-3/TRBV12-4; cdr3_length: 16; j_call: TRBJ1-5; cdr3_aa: ASSSPYETSDSNQPQH
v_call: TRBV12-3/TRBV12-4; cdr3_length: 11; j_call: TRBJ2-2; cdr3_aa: ASSLEVTGELF
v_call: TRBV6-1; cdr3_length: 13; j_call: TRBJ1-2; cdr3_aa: ASRPTVTLNYGYT
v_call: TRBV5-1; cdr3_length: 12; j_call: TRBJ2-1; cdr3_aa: ASSQSGSRNEQF
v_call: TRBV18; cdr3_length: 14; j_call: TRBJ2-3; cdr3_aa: ASSSQTSGRANTQY
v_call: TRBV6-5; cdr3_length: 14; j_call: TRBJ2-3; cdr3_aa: ASSRTSGGSTDTQY
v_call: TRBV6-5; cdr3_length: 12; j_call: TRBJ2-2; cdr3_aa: ASSYARNTGELF
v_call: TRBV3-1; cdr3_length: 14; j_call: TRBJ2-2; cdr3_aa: ASSLGTSGYTGELF
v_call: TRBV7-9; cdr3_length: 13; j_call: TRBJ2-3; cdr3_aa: ASNPTSSSTDTQY